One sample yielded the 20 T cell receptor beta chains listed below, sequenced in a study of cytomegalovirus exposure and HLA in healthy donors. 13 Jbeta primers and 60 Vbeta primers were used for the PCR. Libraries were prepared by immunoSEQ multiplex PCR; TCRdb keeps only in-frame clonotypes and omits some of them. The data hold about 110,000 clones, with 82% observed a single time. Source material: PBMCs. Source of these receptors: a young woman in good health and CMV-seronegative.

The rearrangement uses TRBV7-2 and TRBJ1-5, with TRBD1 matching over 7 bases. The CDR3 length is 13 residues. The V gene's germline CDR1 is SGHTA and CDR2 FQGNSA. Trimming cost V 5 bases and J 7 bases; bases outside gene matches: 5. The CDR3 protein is CASSLTGEQPQHF. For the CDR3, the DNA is TGTGCCAGCAGCCTTACAGGGGAGCAGCCCCAGCATTTT.

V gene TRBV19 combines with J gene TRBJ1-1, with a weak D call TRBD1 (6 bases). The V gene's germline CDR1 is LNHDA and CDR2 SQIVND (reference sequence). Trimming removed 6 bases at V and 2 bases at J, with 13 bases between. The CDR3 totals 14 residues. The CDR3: CASRRGTTNTEAFF. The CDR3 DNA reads TGTGCCAGTAGAAGAGGGACAACTAACACTGAAGCTTTCTTT.

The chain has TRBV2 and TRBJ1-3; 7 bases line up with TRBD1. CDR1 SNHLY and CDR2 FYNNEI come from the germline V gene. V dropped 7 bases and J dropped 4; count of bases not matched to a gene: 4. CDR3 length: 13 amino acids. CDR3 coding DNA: TGTGCCAGCATTGGGACAGTCGGAAACACCATATATTTT. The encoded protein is CASIGTVGNTIYF.

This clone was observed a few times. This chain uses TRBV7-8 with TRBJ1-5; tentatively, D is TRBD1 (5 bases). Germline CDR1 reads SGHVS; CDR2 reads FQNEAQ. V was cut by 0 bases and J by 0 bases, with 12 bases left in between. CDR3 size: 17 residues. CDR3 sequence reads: CASSLARGGVSNQPQHF. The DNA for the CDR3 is TGTGCCAGCAGCTTAGCGCGGGGGGGGGTTAGCAATCAGCCCCAGCATTTT. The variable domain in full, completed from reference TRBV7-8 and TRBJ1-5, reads GAGVSQSPRYKVAKRGQDVALRCDPISGHVSLFWYQQALGQGPEFLTYFQNEAQLDKSGLPSDRFFAERPEGSVSTLKIQRTQQEDSAVYLCASSLARGGVSNQPQHFGDGTRLSIL.

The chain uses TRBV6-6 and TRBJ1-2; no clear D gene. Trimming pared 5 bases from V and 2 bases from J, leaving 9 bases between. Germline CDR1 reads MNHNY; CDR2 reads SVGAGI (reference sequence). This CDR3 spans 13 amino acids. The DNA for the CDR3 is TGTGCCAGCAGTCAACTACCAAACTATGGCTACACCTTC. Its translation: CASSQLPNYGYTF.

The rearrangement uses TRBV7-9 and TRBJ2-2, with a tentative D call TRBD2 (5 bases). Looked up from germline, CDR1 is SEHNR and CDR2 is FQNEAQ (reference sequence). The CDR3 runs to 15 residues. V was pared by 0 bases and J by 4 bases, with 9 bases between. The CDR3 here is CASSLAPRGTGELFF. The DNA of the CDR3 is TGTGCCAGCAGCTTAGCCCCACGGGGCACCGGGGAGCTGTTTTTT.

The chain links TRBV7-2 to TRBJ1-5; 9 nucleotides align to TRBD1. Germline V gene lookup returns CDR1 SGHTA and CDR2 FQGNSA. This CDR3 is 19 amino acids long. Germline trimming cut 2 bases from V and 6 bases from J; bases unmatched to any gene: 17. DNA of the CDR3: TGTGCCAGCAGCTTATATCACTCCCGCGACAGGGGGTCTGGTCAGCCCCAGCATTTT. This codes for CASSLYHSRDRGSGQPQHF. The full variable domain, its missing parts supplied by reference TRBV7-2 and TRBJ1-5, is GAGVSQSPSNKVTEKGKDVELRCDPISGHTALYWYRQSLGQGLEFLIYFQGNSAPDKSGLPSDRFSAERTGGSVSTLTIQRTQQEDSAVYLCASSLYHSRDRGSGQPQHFGDGTRLSIL.

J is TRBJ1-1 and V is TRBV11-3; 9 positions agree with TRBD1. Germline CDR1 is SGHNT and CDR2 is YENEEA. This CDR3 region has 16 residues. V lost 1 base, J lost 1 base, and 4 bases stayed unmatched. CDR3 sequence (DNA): TGTGCCAGCAGCTTAGTAACAGGGGGCCCGAACACTGAAGCTTTCTTT. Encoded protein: CASSLVTGGPNTEAFF.

The CDR3 sequence: CASSLSGFMNTEAFF. Here the CDR3 DNA reads TGTGCCAGCAGTTTGTCAGGCTTCATGAACACTGAAGCTTTCTTT. V is TRBV28 and J is TRBJ1-1, with D unresolved. Germline V gene data show CDR1 as MDHEN and CDR2 as SYDVKM. The ends were cut back, 3 bases at V and 0 bases at J, with 11 bases in the middle. The CDR3 spans 15 residues.

Here the CDR3 reads CASRPEQGKAFF. In DNA form, the CDR3 reads TGCGCCAGCCGCCCCGAACAGGGTAAGGCTTTCTTT. This chain connects TRBV5-1 to TRBJ1-1, with D perhaps TRBD1 (6 bases). Germline CDR1 SGHRS, CDR2 YFSETQ. The germline V and J ends were trimmed by 7 bases and 11 bases, with 18 bases remaining between them. The CDR3 is 12 residues long.

Here the CDR3 DNA reads TGCGCCAGCAGCATCGAACCGGGACAGGCTAATGAAAAACTGTTTTTT. Protein product: CASSIEPGQANEKLFF. V and J are TRBV5-1 and TRBJ1-4; TRBD1 aligns across 8 bases. The CDR3 covers 16 residues. Germline CDR1 and CDR2: SGHRS and YFSETQ. J was trimmed by 3 bases and V by 4 bases; bases with no gene match: 8. The whole variable domain, filled in from reference TRBV5-1 and TRBJ1-4, reads KAGVTQTPRYLIKTRGQQVTLSCSPISGHRSVSWYQQTPGQGLQFLFEYFSETQRNKGNFPGRFSGRQFSNSRSEMNVSTLELGDSALYLCASSIEPGQANEKLFFGSGTQLSVL.

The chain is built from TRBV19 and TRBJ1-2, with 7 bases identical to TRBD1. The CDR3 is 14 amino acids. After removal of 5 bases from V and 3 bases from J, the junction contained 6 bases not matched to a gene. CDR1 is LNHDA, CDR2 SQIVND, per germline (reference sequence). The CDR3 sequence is CASSSRTGDYGYTF. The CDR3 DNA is TGTGCCAGTAGTTCCCGGACAGGTGACTATGGCTACACCTTC.

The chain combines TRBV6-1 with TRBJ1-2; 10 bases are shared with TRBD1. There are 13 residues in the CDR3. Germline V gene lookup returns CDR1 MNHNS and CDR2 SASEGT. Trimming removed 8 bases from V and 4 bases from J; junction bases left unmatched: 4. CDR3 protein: CASGRDRGYGYTF. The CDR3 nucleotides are TGTGCCAGCGGACGGGACAGGGGCTATGGCTACACCTTC.

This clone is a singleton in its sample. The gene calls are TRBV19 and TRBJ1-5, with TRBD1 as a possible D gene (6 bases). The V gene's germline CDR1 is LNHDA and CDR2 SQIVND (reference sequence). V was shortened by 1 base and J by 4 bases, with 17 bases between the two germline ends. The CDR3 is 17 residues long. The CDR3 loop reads CASSIGPLGAINQPQHF. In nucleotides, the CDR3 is TGTGCCAGTAGTATAGGACCGCTGGGGGCCATTAATCAGCCCCAGCATTTT.

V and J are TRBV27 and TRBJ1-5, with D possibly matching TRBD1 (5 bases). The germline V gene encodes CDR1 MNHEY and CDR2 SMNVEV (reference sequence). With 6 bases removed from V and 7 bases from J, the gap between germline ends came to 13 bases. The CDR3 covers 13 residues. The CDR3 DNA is TGTGCCAGCAGCCGGGCCGGGGGGCAGCCCCAGCATTTT. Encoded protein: CASSRAGGQPQHF.

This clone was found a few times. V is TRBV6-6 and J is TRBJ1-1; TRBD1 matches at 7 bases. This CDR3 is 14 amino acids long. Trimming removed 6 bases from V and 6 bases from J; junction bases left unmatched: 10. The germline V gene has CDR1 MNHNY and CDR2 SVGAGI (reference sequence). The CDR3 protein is CASSPAGGFSEAFF. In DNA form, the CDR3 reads TGTGCCAGCAGCCCGGCAGGGGGATTTTCTGAAGCTTTCTTT.

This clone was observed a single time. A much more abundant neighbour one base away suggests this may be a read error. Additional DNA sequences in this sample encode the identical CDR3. This CDR3 is CASSRTSTDTQYF. CDR3 bases: TGTGCCAGCAGTCGGACTAGCACAGATACGCAGTATTTT. The chain is built from TRBV28 and TRBJ2-3, with D perhaps TRBD2 (5 bases). The CDR3 sequence is 13 residues long. V was trimmed by 5 bases and J by 0 bases, leaving 6 bases between them. Germline CDR1 reads MDHEN; CDR2 reads SYDVKM.

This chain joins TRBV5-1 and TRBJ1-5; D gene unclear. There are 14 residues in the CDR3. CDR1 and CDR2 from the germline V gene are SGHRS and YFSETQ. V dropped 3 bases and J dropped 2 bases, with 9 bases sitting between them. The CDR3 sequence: CASSSEGGNQPQHF. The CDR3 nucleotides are TGCGCCAGCAGCTCGGAAGGAGGCAATCAGCCCCAGCATTTT.

The CDR3, as DNA: TGTGCCAGCAGCGCCACCGGGACAGCCCACCGGCCCCAGCATTTT. Protein product: CASSATGTAHRPQHF. The chain has TRBV9 and TRBJ1-5; 7 positions agree with TRBD1. CDR1 is SGDLS and CDR2 is YYNGEE in the germline V gene. The CDR3 covers 15 residues. Trimming at V came to 3 bases and at J to 9 bases, leaving 12 bases not matched to a gene.

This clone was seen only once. The CDR3 DNA reads as TGTGCCAGCAGCTCCCAGCGGTCCACAGATACGCAGTATTTT. Its protein product is CASSSQRSTDTQYF. The chain uses TRBV7-2 and TRBJ2-3; D possibly corresponds to TRBD2 (5 bases). Trimming removed 4 bases from V and 2 bases from J, with 10 bases in between. This CDR3 contains 14 residues. Germline values: CDR1 SGHTA, CDR2 FQGNSA. Full variable domain (outside the CDR3, taken from reference TRBV7-2 and TRBJ2-3): GAGVSQSPSNKVTEKGKDVELRCDPISGHTALYWYRQSLGQGLEFLIYFQGNSAPDKSGLPSDRFSAERTGGSVSTLTIQRTQQEDSAVYLCASSSQRSTDTQYFGPGTRLTVL.